This T cell receptor (beta chain) was identified in a study of patients and donors after allogeneic stem cell transplantation. Using its own MiXCR run on the RT-PCR reads, TCRdb lists one record per CDR3 protein. The table includes about 400,000 distinct CDR3 sequences, about a sixth detected once. Per the germline V gene, CDR1 is SSHAT and CDR2 is FNYEAQ (reference sequence). The CDR3 is 18 residues long. This clonotype has only a few counts. A read error may produce the germline difference seen at one junction end. Sequenced: blood, either unsorted or a sorted T cell fraction (not recorded which). This TCR derives from a human donor who was either an allogeneic HSCT recipient or a stem cell or donor lymphocyte infusion donor (not recorded which). It is not recorded whose cells these are; they may come from a transplant donor. This chain connects TRBV7-7 to TRBJ2-5; 12 bases fit TRBD2. This chain's CDR3 is CASSLALLAGGPQETQYF. The CDR3 nucleotides read TGTGCTAGCAGCTTAGCCCTACTAGCGGGGGGCCCACAAGAGACCCAGTACTTC.